Here is one TCR beta chain with its context. Its target is not known. One end of the junction fails to match germline, which may point to a read error. The template was RNA from unsorted bulk tissue. More than 3 cm separated this lung sample from the edge of the tumor. These data are taken from a study of tumor and adjacent non-tumor tissue in lung cancer. The overall study: The cohort had about 12 adenocarcinoma, 2 squamous cell and 1 small cell patients.

A modified ARM-PCR protocol with three rounds of nested PCR amplified TCRbeta. TCRdb ran MiXCR on the multiplex PCR reads and lists one entry per CDR3 protein. The sample includes under 80,000 distinct CDR3 sequences, roughly 77% seen only once; the top ten take over 35%. Notes on the study in general: In normal lung, the top 100 clones were significantly more dominant than in tumor. Higher tumor TCR diversity was associated with shorter survival. Compared with tumor, normal lung showed significantly lower TCR diversity.

CDR3 size: 14 residues. Germline V gene sequence: CDR1 GTSNPN, CDR2 SVGIG (reference sequence). Sequencing input: distant non-tumor lung tissue. The TCR comes from a man aged 60 to 75 with non-small cell lung cancer. The chain couples TRBV30 to TRBJ2-5; D perhaps matches TRBD2 (6 bases). The CDR3 region is CAWNGLTGAETQYF. CDR3 sequence (DNA): TGTGCCTGGAATGGCCTAACGGGAGCGGAGACACAGTACTTC.